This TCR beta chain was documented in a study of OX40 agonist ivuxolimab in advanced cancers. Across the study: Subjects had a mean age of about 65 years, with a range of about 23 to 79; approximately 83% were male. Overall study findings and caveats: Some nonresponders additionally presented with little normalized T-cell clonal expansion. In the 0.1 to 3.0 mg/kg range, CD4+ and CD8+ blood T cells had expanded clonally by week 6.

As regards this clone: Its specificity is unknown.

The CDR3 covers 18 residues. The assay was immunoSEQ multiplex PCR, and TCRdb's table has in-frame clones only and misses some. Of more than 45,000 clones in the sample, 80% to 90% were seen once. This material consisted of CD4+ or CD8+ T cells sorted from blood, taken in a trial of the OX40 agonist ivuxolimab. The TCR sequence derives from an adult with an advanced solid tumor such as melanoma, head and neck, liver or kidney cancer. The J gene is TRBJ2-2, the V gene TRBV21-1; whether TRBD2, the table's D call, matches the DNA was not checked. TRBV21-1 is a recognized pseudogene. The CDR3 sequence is CASSKRVVAGTNTGELFF. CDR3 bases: TGTGCCAGCAGCAAAAGAGTGGTAGCGGGTACGAACACCGGGGAGCTGTTTTTT.